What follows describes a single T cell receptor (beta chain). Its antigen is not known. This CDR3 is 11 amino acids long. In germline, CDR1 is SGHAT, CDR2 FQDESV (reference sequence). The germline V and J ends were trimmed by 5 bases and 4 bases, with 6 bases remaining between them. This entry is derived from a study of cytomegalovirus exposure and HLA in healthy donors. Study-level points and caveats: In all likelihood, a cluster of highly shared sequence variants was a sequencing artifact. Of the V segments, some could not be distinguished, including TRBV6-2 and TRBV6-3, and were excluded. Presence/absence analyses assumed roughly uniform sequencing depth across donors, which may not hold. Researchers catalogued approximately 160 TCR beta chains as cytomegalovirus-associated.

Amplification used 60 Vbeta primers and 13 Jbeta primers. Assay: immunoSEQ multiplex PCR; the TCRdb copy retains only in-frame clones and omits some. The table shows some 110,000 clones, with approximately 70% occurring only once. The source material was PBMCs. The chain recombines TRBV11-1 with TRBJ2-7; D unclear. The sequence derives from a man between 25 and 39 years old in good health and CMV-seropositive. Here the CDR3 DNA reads TGTGCCAGCAGCCCGAGTTACGAGCAGTACTTC. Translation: CASSPSYEQYF. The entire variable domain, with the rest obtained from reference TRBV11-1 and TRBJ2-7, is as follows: EAEVAQSPRYKITEKSQAVAFWCDPISGHATLYWYRQILGQGPELLVQFQDESVVDDSQLPKDRFSAERLKGVDSTLKIQPAELGDSAMYLCASSPSYEQYFGPGTRLTVT.